This T cell receptor beta chain was found in a study of T cells in Graves' hyperthyroidism and ophthalmopathy. Findings and limits, study-wide: A model using 13 V-J features told ophthalmopathy apart from stable hyperthyroidism.

Comments on this clonotype: The antigen is not known.

Germline loops: CDR1 MGHRA, CDR2 YSYEKL. CDR3 size: 16 residues. J was trimmed by 0 bases and V by 5 bases; bases with no gene match: 7. It was RNA transcripts that yielded the amplified TCR beta CDR3 regions. The TCR CDR3 was amplified in a first-round RT-PCR using the HTBI primer set. TCRdb redid the calling of the multiplex PCR reads with MiXCR, one entry per CDR3 protein. The data contain 300,000 to 400,000 distinct CDR3 sequences, 15% to 20% of them seen just once; the ten biggest clones take up 45% to 50%. The chain couples TRBV4-1 to TRBJ2-5; 9 bases align to TRBD1. Sequencing was done on a sample of blood. The sequence derives from a woman between 45 and 65 years old with Graves' hyperthyroidism. The CDR3 sequence is CASSIGTGLYQETQYF. The DNA for the CDR3 is TGCGCCAGCAGCATCGGGACAGGGCTTTACCAAGAGACCCAGTACTTC.